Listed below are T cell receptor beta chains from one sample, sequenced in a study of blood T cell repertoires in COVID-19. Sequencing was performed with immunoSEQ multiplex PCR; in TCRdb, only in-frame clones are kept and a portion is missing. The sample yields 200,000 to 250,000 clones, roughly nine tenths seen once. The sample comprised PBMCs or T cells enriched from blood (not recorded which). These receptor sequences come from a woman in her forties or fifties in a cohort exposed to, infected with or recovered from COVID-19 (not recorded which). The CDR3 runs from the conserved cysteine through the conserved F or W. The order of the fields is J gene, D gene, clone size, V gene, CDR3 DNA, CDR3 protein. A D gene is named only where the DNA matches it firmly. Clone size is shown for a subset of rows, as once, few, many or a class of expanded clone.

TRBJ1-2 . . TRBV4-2 TGTGCCAGCAGCCAAGATGGGGGGAGTAAACACAAGTCCTACTATGGCTACACCTTC CASSQDGGSKHKSYYGYTF
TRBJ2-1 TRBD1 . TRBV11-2 TGTGCCAGCAGGCGTACAGGGGACAATGAGCAGTTCTTC CASRRTGDNEQFF
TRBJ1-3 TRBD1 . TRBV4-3 TGCGCCAGCAGCCCCTTTACGACAGGGATTGGAAACACCATATATTTT CASSPFTTGIGNTIYF
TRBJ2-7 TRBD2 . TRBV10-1 TGCGCCAGCAGTGAGTCGACGGGGGGGCCAATGTACGAGCAGTACTTC CASSESTGGPMYEQYF
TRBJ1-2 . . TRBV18 TGTGCCAGCTCACCTCGATCACTAGGCTATGGCTACACCTTC CASSPRSLGYGYTF
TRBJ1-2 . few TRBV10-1 TGCGCCAGCAGTGGACAGCCCAACTATGGCTACACCTTC CASSGQPNYGYTF
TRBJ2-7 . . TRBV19 TGTGCCAGTAGTATAGACGTGGGCGGAAGAGGAGGAACCTACGAGCAGTACTTC CASSIDVGGRGGTYEQYF
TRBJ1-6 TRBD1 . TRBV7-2 TGTGCCAGCAGCTTAGGCATAGTGGGGACAGGGCACTCACCCCTCCACTTT CASSLGIVGTGHSPLHF
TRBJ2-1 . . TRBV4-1 TGCGCCAGCAGCCAAGATCGAGGGTCGGGGGACAATGAGCAGTTCTTC CASSQDRGSGDNEQFF
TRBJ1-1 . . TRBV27 TGTGCCAGCACTGCTACTTTTTCTCGGAGGCACACTGAAGCTTTCTTT CASTATFSRRHTEAFF
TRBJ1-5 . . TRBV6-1 TGTGCCAGCAGTGACGGACAGACAAAGGGTGTTCAGCCCCAGCATTTT CASSDGQTKGVQPQHF
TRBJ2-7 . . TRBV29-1 TGCAGCGTTGAATCTTTGGGGGGTGGCGAGCAGTACTTC CSVESLGGGEQYF
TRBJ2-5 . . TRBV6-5 TGTGCCAGCAGTTACAGGAGGGCAGGACAAGAGACCCAGTACTTC CASSYRRAGQETQYF
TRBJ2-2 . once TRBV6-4 TGTGCCAGCAGCCAACAGGGGACTACCGGGGAGCTGTTTTTT CASSQQGTTGELFF
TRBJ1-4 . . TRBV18 TGTGCCAGCTCACCCCCAACAGATTATGAAAAACTGTTTTTT CASSPPTDYEKLFF
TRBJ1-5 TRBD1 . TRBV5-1 TGCGCCAGCAGCCCCGGGACAGGGAGTTACCAGCCCCAGCATTTT CASSPGTGSYQPQHF
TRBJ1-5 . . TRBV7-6 TGTGCCAGCAGCTTAGTTGGAGGGGGGGGGACTCCGCAGCCCCAGCATTTT CASSLVGGGGTPQPQHF
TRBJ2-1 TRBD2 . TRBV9 TGTGCCAGCAGCGTCACTAGCGGGGGGTCTGTCAATGAGCAGTTCTTC CASSVTSGGSVNEQFF
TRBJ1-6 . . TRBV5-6 TGTGCCAGCAGCTTGGTGGCAGGGGCAAGTTCACCCCTCCACTTT CASSLVAGASSPLHF
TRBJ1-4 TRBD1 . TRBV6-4 TGTGCCAGCAGGCTCGTGGACAGGCTAAATGAAAAACTGTTTTTT CASRLVDRLNEKLFF
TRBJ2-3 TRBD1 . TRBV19 TGTGCCAGTAGCCCCGGGACAGGGCCCACAGATACGCAGTATTTT CASSPGTGPTDTQYF
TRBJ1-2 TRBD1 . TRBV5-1 TGCGCCAGCAGCTTGGATGCTAAGACAGGGGGCTATGGCTACACCTTC CASSLDAKTGGYGYTF
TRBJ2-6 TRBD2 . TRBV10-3 TGTGCCATCAGTGAGTGGTACGGGGGGTTACACTCTGGGGCCAACGTCCTGACTTTC CAISEWYGGLHSGANVLTF
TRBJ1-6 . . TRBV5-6 TGTGCCAGCAGCTTAGGGGTACGTAATTCACCCCTCCACTTT CASSLGVRNSPLHF
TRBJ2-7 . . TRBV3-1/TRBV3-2 TGTGCCAGCAGCCATGAGATATACGAGCAGTACTTC CASSHEIYEQYF
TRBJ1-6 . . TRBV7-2 TGTGCCAGCAGCGAACGAGCAGGGGTCAATTCACCCCTCCACTTT CASSERAGVNSPLHF
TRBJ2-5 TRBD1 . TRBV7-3 TGTGCCAGCAGCCCGGGACAGTCAGAGACCCAGTACTTC CASSPGQSETQYF
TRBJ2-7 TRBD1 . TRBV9 TGTGCCAGCAGCGTACGCGTAGGGGGCATCGACGAGCAGTACTTC CASSVRVGGIDEQYF
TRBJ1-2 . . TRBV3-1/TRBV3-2 TGTGCCAGCAGCCAACAGACAGCTTATGGCTACACCTTC CASSQQTAYGYTF
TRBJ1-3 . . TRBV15 TGTGCCACCAGCAGAGGACAGTCTTCTGGAAACACCATATATTTT CATSRGQSSGNTIYF
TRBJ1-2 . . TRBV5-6 TGTGCCAGCAGCTTGTTGGTGGCGGGCTATGGCTACACCTTC CASSLLVAGYGYTF
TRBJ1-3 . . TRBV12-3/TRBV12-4 TGTGCCAGCAGTATCTTCTCTGGAAACACCATATATTTT CASSIFSGNTIYF
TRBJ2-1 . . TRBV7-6 TGTGCCAGCAGCTTAGCGTTTCGGGGGATAAATGAGCAGTTCTTC CASSLAFRGINEQFF
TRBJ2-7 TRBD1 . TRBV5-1 TGCGCCAGCAGCGACGGAGGGACAGGAGGATTCTACGAGCAGTACTTC CASSDGGTGGFYEQYF
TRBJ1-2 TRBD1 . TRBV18 TGTGCCAGCTCACAGGGGGCCTATGGCTACACCTTC CASSQGAYGYTF
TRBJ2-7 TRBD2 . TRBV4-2 TGTGCCAGCAGCCCTATGGGGGGGGTCTACGAGCAGTACTTC CASSPMGGVYEQYF
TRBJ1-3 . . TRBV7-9 TGTGCCAGCAGCCTGACGACAGGCGCCTCTGGAAACACCATATATTTT CASSLTTGASGNTIYF
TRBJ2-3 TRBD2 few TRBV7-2 TGTGCCAGCAGCTTCGGGGGGGCCGGCACAGATACGCAGTATTTT CASSFGGAGTDTQYF
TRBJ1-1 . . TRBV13 TGTGCCAGCAGCTTAGTCGGAAGGGGGACTGAAGCTTTCTTT CASSLVGRGTEAFF
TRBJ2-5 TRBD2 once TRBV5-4 TGTGCCAGCCGGACTAGCGGGGGACAAGAGACCCAGTACTTC CASRTSGGQETQYF
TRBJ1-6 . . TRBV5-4 TGTGCCAGCAGCTTGAGGGGGATCTATAATTCACCCCTCCACTTT CASSLRGIYNSPLHF
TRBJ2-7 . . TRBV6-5 TGTGCCAGCAGCGTAGCCAGGACAGCATCCTACGAGCAGTACTTC CASSVARTASYEQYF
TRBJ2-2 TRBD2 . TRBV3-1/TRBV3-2 TGTGCCAGCAGCCTAGCGGGGGGGAACACCGGGGAGCTGTTTTTT CASSLAGGNTGELFF
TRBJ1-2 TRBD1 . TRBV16 TGTGCCAGCAGCCAATCGCCGGGACAGGCCTATGGCTACACCTTC CASSQSPGQAYGYTF
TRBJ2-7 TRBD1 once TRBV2 TGTGCCAGCAGTAGGGACAGGGTCAGAGAGCAGTACTTC CASSRDRVREQYF
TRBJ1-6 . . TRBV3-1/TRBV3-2 TGTGCCAGCAACGAAGCTGGTTCACCCCTCCACTTT CASNEAGSPLHF
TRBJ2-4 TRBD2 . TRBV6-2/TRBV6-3 TGTGCCAGCAGTTACGCCGGGGGGGCAAACATTCAGTACTTC CASSYAGGANIQYF
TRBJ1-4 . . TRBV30 TGTGCCTGGGGGAGGGAAAAACTGTTTTTT CAWGREKLFF
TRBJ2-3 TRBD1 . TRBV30 TGTGCCTGGAGTGTACAGGGGGGCCAAGATACGCAGTATTTT CAWSVQGGQDTQYF
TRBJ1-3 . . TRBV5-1 TGCGCCAGCAGCTTGGCTCAGGGCGGTGGAAACACCATATATTTT CASSLAQGGGNTIYF
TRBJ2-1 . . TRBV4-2 TGTGCCAGCAGCCAAGGTGGGGCAGGGGAGTTCTTC CASSQGGAGEFF
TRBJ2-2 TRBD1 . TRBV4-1 TGCGCCAGCAGCCAATGGACAGGGGGTAACACCGGGGAGCTGTTTTTT CASSQWTGGNTGELFF
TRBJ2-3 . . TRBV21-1 TGTGCCAGACGCATACGGGGGGTGGGTACAGATACGCAGTATTTT CARRIRGVGTDTQYF
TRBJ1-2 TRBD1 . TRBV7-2 TGTGCCAGCAGCAAAGACAGGGGTAACTATGGCTACACCTTC CASSKDRGNYGYTF
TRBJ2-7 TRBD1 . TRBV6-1 TGTGCCAGCAGTGGCCCGGGACAGGGGGCTGGCTACGAGCAGTACTTC CASSGPGQGAGYEQYF
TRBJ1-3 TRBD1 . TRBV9 TGTGCCAGCAGCGGGGACAGATTATCCGGAAACACCATATATTTT CASSGDRLSGNTIYF
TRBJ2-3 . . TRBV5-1 TGCGCCAGCAGCTTGGCAGGGCTAGAAACAGATACGCAGTATTTT CASSLAGLETDTQYF